The 26 T cell receptor beta chains below all came from one sample that was sequenced in a study of cytomegalovirus exposure and HLA in healthy donors. PCR amplification relied on 60 Vbeta primers (plus 13 Jbeta primers). Libraries were prepared by immunoSEQ multiplex PCR; TCRdb keeps only in-frame clonotypes and omits some of them. In the table there are about 230,000 clones, over 65% of which are singletons. The sequencing sample was made of PBMCs. Receptor source: a woman aged 60-75 years in good health and CMV-seropositive.

This rearrangement joins TRBV27 to TRBJ2-3; 11 bases are shared with TRBD2. The germline gives CDR1 MNHEY, CDR2 SMNVEV (reference sequence). CDR3 length: 16 residues. V shed 0 bases and J 4 bases; nucleotides not matched to a gene: 3. CDR3 sequence (DNA): TGTGCCAGCAGTTTATCTAGCGGGGGGGGCGCAGATACGCAGTATTTT. It specifies CASSLSSGGGADTQYF.

This clone has more than one count but fewer than ten. V and J are TRBV4-1 and TRBJ2-1, with 11 bases identical to TRBD2. Germline V lookup: CDR1 MGHRA, CDR2 YSYEKL. V trimming: 4 bases; J trimming: 0 bases; junction bases outside the gene matches: 11. This CDR3 is 19 amino acids long. CDR3 in DNA: TGCGCCAGCAGCCGAGGAGGGCTAGCGGGGGGTCGCTCCTACAATGAGCAGTTCTTC. Protein sequence: CASSRGGLAGGRSYNEQFF.

This chain uses TRBV11-2 with TRBJ2-5; D possibly corresponds to TRBD2 (5 bases). The germline gives CDR1 SGHAT, CDR2 FQNNGV. The CDR3 is 12 amino acids. Trimming stripped 4 bases from V and 8 bases from J, with 11 bases between. The CDR3 nucleotides read TGTGCCAGCAGCTCAAGCCCGGGAACCCAGTACTTC. This sequence encodes CASSSSPGTQYF.

With regard to this clone: This specimen includes other DNA sequences encoding the same CDR3. This chain uses TRBV18 with TRBJ2-2; D might be TRBD2 (5 bases). This CDR3 is built from 14 residues. Looked up from germline, CDR1 is KGHSH and CDR2 is LQKENI. Trimming cost V 6 bases and J 2 bases, with 10 bases left between them. In nucleotides, the CDR3 is TGTGCCAGCTCCCCTGGACTCAACACCGGGGAGCTGTTTTTT. It specifies CASSPGLNTGELFF.

V gene TRBV9 combines with J gene TRBJ2-7; tentative D call: TRBD1 (6 bases). The CDR3 runs to 14 residues. Trimming left V 4 bases short and J 2 bases short, with 13 bases between. Germline V CDR1 and CDR2: SGDLS, YYNGEE. The DNA for the CDR3 is TGTGCCAGCAGCCCGCGGACAGCCCCCTACGAGCAGTACTTC. Translated, it gives CASSPRTAPYEQYF.

Only a few counts were recorded for this clone. The chain combines TRBV5-1 with TRBJ2-1; TRBD1 might be the D (6 bases). CDR1 is SGHRS and CDR2 is YFSETQ in the germline V gene. CDR3 length equals 15 residues. The V and J ends lost 0 bases and 7 bases respectively, with 14 bases between them. The CDR3: CASSLAGRGVNEQFF. The CDR3 coding sequence is TGCGCCAGCAGCTTGGCCGGCAGGGGAGTAAATGAGCAGTTCTTC. Full variable domain (outside the CDR3, taken from reference TRBV5-1 and TRBJ2-1): KAGVTQTPRYLIKTRGQQVTLSCSPISGHRSVSWYQQTPGQGLQFLFEYFSETQRNKGNFPGRFSGRQFSNSRSEMNVSTLELGDSALYLCASSLAGRGVNEQFFGPGTRLTVL.

The gene calls are TRBV10-3 and TRBJ2-1; 9 bases line up with TRBD1. Looked up from germline, CDR1 is ENHRY and CDR2 is SYGVKD. V gave up 8 bases and J gave up 8 bases; unmatched junction bases: 7. The CDR3 is made up of 13 amino acids. The DNA for the CDR3 is TGTGCCATCCGACAGGGGGGTCTCTATGAGCAGTTCTTC. Translation: CAIRQGGLYEQFF.

The chain joins TRBV4-2 to TRBJ2-5, with 8 bases identical to TRBD2. Matching the DNA end better, TRBJ2-7 makes the J call doubtful. The CDR3 is made up of 17 amino acids. Germline CDR1 is LGHNA and CDR2 is YNFKEQ. CDR3 sequence: CASSQAPGLEGEGEQYF. In nucleotides, the CDR3 is TGTGCCAGCAGCCAGGCTCCGGGACTAGAGGGGGAGGGCGAGCAGTACTTC.

V usage is TRBV28 and J usage is TRBJ2-7; D is possibly TRBD2 (6 bases). CDR1 and CDR2 from the germline V gene are MDHEN and SYDVKM. V was clipped by 7 bases and J by 1 base, with 17 bases between them. The CDR3 extends over 15 amino acids. CDR3 sequence: CASNSGGTQSYEQYF. DNA for the CDR3: TGTGCCAGCAACTCTGGGGGGACTCAATCCTACGAGCAGTACTTC.

The rearrangement links TRBV7-8 to TRBJ2-6; D may be TRBD2 (6 bases). The CDR3 extends over 16 amino acids. The germline V gene encodes CDR1 SGHVS and CDR2 FQNEAQ. V dropped 2 bases and J dropped 1 base, with 9 bases sitting between them. CDR3 sequence (DNA): TGTGCCAGCAGCTTAATGGGGAGGTCTGGGGCCAACGTCCTGACTTTC. Its translation is CASSLMGRSGANVLTF.

V usage is TRBV7-2 and J usage is TRBJ1-1; 10 nucleotides line up with TRBD1. Germline CDR1 SGHTA, CDR2 FQGNSA. CDR3 length: 14 amino acids. With V trimmed by 3 bases and J by 4 bases, 2 bases remained unmatched. CDR3 region: CASSFWTGGTEAFF. The CDR3 region has the DNA TGTGCCAGCAGCTTTTGGACAGGGGGCACTGAAGCTTTCTTT.

This sequence joins TRBV19 and TRBJ2-5, with a possible D match to TRBD2 (5 bases). CDR1 and CDR2 (germline): LNHDA, SQIVND (reference sequence). The CDR3 has 14 amino acids. V gave up 5 bases and J gave up 3 bases, with 13 bases separating them. CDR3 sequence: CASSRNGGEETQYF. The CDR3 DNA is TGTGCCAGTAGTCGGAATGGAGGAGAAGAGACCCAGTACTTC.

The table lists this clone with a few counts. The chain carries TRBV11-2 and TRBJ2-7, with TRBD2 matching over 7 bases. V lost 5 bases and J lost 2; bases outside the gene matches: 9. Germline CDR1 is SGHAT and CDR2 is FQNNGV. This CDR3 is built from 15 residues. CDR3 protein: CASSRWLAEPYEQYF. CDR3 DNA sequence: TGTGCCAGCAGCCGGTGGCTAGCGGAACCCTACGAGCAGTACTTC.

J is TRBJ2-7 and V is TRBV11-1; 7 nucleotides agree with TRBD1. The V and J ends lost 6 bases and 2 bases, in that order; junction bases with no gene match: 10. Germline V gene data show CDR1 as SGHAT and CDR2 as FQDESV (reference sequence). This CDR3 has 15 amino acids. CDR3 nucleotides: TGTGCCAGCAGGTGGCCACGGACAGGCCCCTACGAGCAGTACTTC. Its translation: CASRWPRTGPYEQYF. Variable domain in full (rest from reference TRBV11-1 and TRBJ2-7): EAEVAQSPRYKITEKSQAVAFWCDPISGHATLYWYRQILGQGPELLVQFQDESVVDDSQLPKDRFSAERLKGVDSTLKIQPAELGDSAMYLCASRWPRTGPYEQYFGPGTRLTVT.

This clone was recorded a few times. The chain combines TRBV6-6 with TRBJ1-3, with TRBD1 matching over 7 bases. The CDR3 length is 15 residues. Looked up from germline, CDR1 is MNHNY and CDR2 is SVGAGI (reference sequence). Trimming at V came to 2 bases and at J to 8 bases, leaving 9 bases not matched to a gene. CDR3 sequence reads: CASSYPTGVQHTIYF. In DNA form, the CDR3 reads TGTGCCAGCAGTTACCCTACAGGGGTTCAGCACACCATATATTTT.

In this sample, this clone turned up once. The chain recombines TRBV6-5 with TRBJ1-2; 8 nucleotides agree with TRBD1. The CDR3 sequence is 15 residues long. CDR1 is MNHEY and CDR2 is SVGAGI in the germline V gene. The V segment lost 5 bases and the J segment 4 bases; nucleotides outside the gene matches: 9. The CDR3 sequence is CASSPGTGRGYGYTF. CDR3 coding DNA: TGTGCCAGCAGTCCGGGGACAGGCCGCGGCTATGGCTACACCTTC.

The rearrangement links TRBV30 to TRBJ2-2, with D perhaps TRBD1 (6 bases). CDR1 and CDR2 (germline): GTSNPN, SVGIG (reference sequence). The CDR3 totals 12 residues. V lost 7 bases, J lost 16 bases, and 22 bases lay in between. The CDR3 DNA reads as TGTGCCTCTACCAGGTCCGGGACACCCTCGTTTTTT. Its protein product is CASTRSGTPSFF.

The CDR3 DNA reads TGCGCCAGCAGCCAAGAATCGGGTAATGAGCAGTTCTTC. Protein sequence: CASSQESGNEQFF. The J gene is TRBJ2-1, the V gene TRBV4-1; no reliable D call. Germline CDR1 and CDR2: MGHRA and YSYEKL. V lost 0 bases and J 7 bases, leaving 7 bases between the germline ends. The CDR3 is made up of 13 amino acids.

This sequence joins TRBV5-1 and TRBJ1-6; tentative D call: TRBD1 (5 bases). Germline loops: CDR1 SGHRS, CDR2 YFSETQ. The length of the CDR3 is 15 residues. Trimming took 4 bases from V and 7 from J, leaving 15 bases between them. CDR3 DNA: TGCGCCAGCAGCCCCCGGGGAGGGGAAAATTCACCCCTCCACTTT. Its translation is CASSPRGGENSPLHF.

The chain links TRBV29-1 to TRBJ2-3; D possibly corresponds to TRBD2 (6 bases). The CDR3 covers 15 residues. Germline values: CDR1 SQVTM, CDR2 ANQGSEA. V lost 7 bases to trimming and J lost 2 bases, with 19 bases between them. The CDR3 coding sequence is TGCAGCGCCGACGGGCAGGAGGGCCTCACAGATACGCAGTATTTT. Translated, it gives CSADGQEGLTDTQYF.

The chain has TRBV7-2 and TRBJ1-4; D remains unclear. This CDR3 spans 14 amino acids. The germline V and J ends were trimmed by 1 base and 8 bases, with 11 bases remaining between them. The germline gives CDR1 SGHTA, CDR2 FQGNSA. This CDR3 reads CASSLGAAAEKLFF. CDR3 bases: TGTGCCAGCAGCTTAGGGGCAGCGGCCGAAAAACTGTTTTTT.

The chain joins TRBV27 to TRBJ1-2; 7 bases line up with TRBD1. The V segment lost 6 bases and the J segment 7 bases; nucleotides outside the gene matches: 11. The CDR3 contains 14 residues. From germline, CDR1 is MNHEY and CDR2 SMNVEV (reference sequence). As DNA, the CDR3 is TGTGCCAGCAGACGCGGGACAGCCTCTCTTGGCTACACCTTC. Amino acids: CASRRGTASLGYTF.

V is TRBV7-2 and J is TRBJ2-7, with 9 nucleotides matching TRBD1. This CDR3 spans 16 amino acids. The V segment lost 0 bases and the J segment 7 bases; nucleotides outside the gene matches: 10. From germline, CDR1 is SGHTA and CDR2 FQGNSA. In DNA form, the CDR3 reads TGTGCCAGCAGCTTAGCGTCTGGGACAGGGTCGGGTGAGCAGTACTTC. Translation: CASSLASGTGSGEQYF.

This chain uses TRBV18 with TRBJ1-2; 10 positions agree with TRBD1. Per the germline V gene, CDR1 is KGHSH and CDR2 is LQKENI. Trimming cost V 6 bases and J 6 bases; bases outside gene matches: 7. This CDR3 spans 14 amino acids. The CDR3 nucleotides read TGTGCCAGCTCCCCGAGCGGGACAGGGGATGGCTACACCTTC. This codes for CASSPSGTGDGYTF.

The CDR3 sequence: CASSAQGYTEAFF. CDR3 coding DNA: TGTGCCAGCAGCGCACAGGGTTATACTGAAGCTTTCTTT. The chain recombines TRBV6-4 with TRBJ1-1; perhaps TRBD1 as D (6 bases). The germline V gene has CDR1 MRHNA and CDR2 SNTAGT. V was pared by 6 bases and J by 5 bases, with 13 bases between. This CDR3 region has 13 residues.

The rearrangement joins TRBV6-1 to TRBJ1-1, with 8 bases identical to TRBD1. From germline, CDR1 is MNHNS and CDR2 SASEGT. This CDR3 is 14 amino acids long. Trimming cost V 8 bases and J 0 bases; bases outside gene matches: 5. CDR3 sequence (DNA): TGTGCCAGCGGAAGACAGGGGATGAACACTGAAGCTTTCTTT. Translating it yields CASGRQGMNTEAFF.